One sample yielded the 10 T cell receptor beta chains listed below, sequenced in a study of blood T cell repertoires in COVID-19. Profiled with immunoSEQ multiplex PCR; TCRdb holds only in-frame clones, not every one. Of just under 150,000 clones in the sample, about 85% were seen once. The sample comprised peripheral blood. The receptor set was obtained from a human donor with acute or convalescent COVID-19. The donor label of this sample is uncertain.

This chain connects TRBV4-1 to TRBJ2-3; 7 bases match TRBD2. This CDR3 spans 15 amino acids. After removal of 5 bases from V and 3 bases from J, the junction contained 8 bases not matched to a gene. The germline V gene has CDR1 MGHRA and CDR2 YSYEKL. CDR3 amino acids: CASSNRGVETDTQYF. DNA of the CDR3: TGCGCCAGCAGCAACCGGGGGGTAGAAACAGATACGCAGTATTTT.

This chain joins TRBV28 and TRBJ2-3, with D unresolved. V lost 5 bases, J lost 2 bases, and 5 bases lay in between. The CDR3 runs to 12 residues. Germline V lookup: CDR1 MDHEN, CDR2 SYDVKM. CDR3 protein: CASSSLTDTQYF. The CDR3 DNA reads TGTGCCAGCAGTAGCCTCACAGATACGCAGTATTTT.

V gene TRBV9 combines with J gene TRBJ1-2, with TRBD1 matching over 7 bases. J was trimmed by 4 bases and V by 3 bases; bases with no gene match: 9. Looked up from germline, CDR1 is SGDLS and CDR2 is YYNGEE. The CDR3 runs 15 residues. In nucleotides, the CDR3 is TGTGCCAGCAGCGGGCGAAGGGGGCCAGTCTATGGCTACACCTTC. This codes for CASSGRRGPVYGYTF.

The rearrangement joins TRBV7-3 to TRBJ2-1; D not resolved. Germline CDR1 reads SGHTA; CDR2 reads FQGTGA. Trimming cost V 3 bases and J 6 bases, with 3 bases left between them. The CDR3 sequence is 11 residues long. CDR3 nucleotides: TGTGCCAGCAGCTTCTCCAATGAGCAGTTCTTC. As protein: CASSFSNEQFF.

The rearrangement joins TRBV19 to TRBJ1-1, with TRBD1 as a possible D gene (6 bases). The ends were cut back, 6 bases at V and 1 base at J, with 15 bases in the middle. Germline assignment: CDR1 LNHDA and CDR2 SQIVND (reference sequence). The CDR3 extends over 15 amino acids. The CDR3 DNA reads as TGTGCCAGTAGAAACGGGAAACAGGGGAACACTGAAGCTTTCTTT. This sequence encodes CASRNGKQGNTEAFF.

Note on this clone: Additional DNA sequences in this sample encode the identical CDR3. The genes are TRBV2 and TRBJ2-1; 10 bases are shared with TRBD2. The ends lost 3 bases at V and 8 bases at J; junction bases unmatched: 10. The CDR3 length is 16 residues. Germline loops: CDR1 SNHLY, CDR2 FYNNEI. In nucleotides, the CDR3 is TGTGCCAGCAGTGATTTCTTAGCGGGGGGCCTCGATGAGCAGTTCTTC. This sequence encodes CASSDFLAGGLDEQFF.

V usage is TRBV11-2 and J usage is TRBJ1-3; no clear D. Germline CDR1 is SGHAT and CDR2 is FQNNGV. The V end was cut by 0 bases, the J end by 0 bases, with 6 bases between. This CDR3 has 15 amino acids. CDR3 protein: CASSLDGYSGNTIYF. CDR3 DNA sequence: TGTGCCAGCAGCTTAGACGGGTACTCTGGAAACACCATATATTTT.

The V gene is TRBV5-1, the J gene TRBJ2-1; TRBD2 agrees at 9 bases. CDR1 SGHRS and CDR2 YFSETQ come from the germline V gene. Losses at the gene ends were 0 bases for V and 7 bases for J; bases not matched to a gene: 8. The CDR3 loop spans 16 amino acids. CDR3 loop: CASSLEVAGVTNEQFF. In DNA, the CDR3 is TGCGCCAGCAGCTTGGAGGTAGCGGGAGTAACAAATGAGCAGTTCTTC. Together with reference TRBV5-1 and TRBJ2-1, the CDR3 gives the full variable domain: KAGVTQTPRYLIKTRGQQVTLSCSPISGHRSVSWYQQTPGQGLQFLFEYFSETQRNKGNFPGRFSGRQFSNSRSEMNVSTLELGDSALYLCASSLEVAGVTNEQFFGPGTRLTVL.

The chain employs TRBV28 and TRBJ1-1, with 7 bases that match TRBD1. Per the germline V gene, CDR1 is MDHEN and CDR2 is SYDVKM. This CDR3 comprises 15 residues. V was pared by 4 bases and J by 4 bases, with 9 bases of the junction left unmatched. The DNA of the CDR3 is TGTGCCAGCAGTTCACCCAGGGGGGTGGGCACTGAAGCTTTCTTT. Protein sequence: CASSSPRGVGTEAFF. Looking up the rest from reference TRBV28 and TRBJ1-1 gives the full variable domain: DVKVTQSSRYLVKRTGEKVFLECVQDMDHENMFWYRQDPGLGLRLIYFSYDVKMKEKGDIPEGYSVSREKKERFSLILESASTNQTSMYLCASSSPRGVGTEAFFGQGTRLTVV.

This chain joins TRBV5-6 and TRBJ1-2; 8 bases agree with TRBD1. This CDR3 spans 15 amino acids. J lost 4 bases, V lost 4 bases, and 9 bases had no gene match. Germline CDR1 SGHDT, CDR2 YYEEEE. The CDR3 loop is CASSARQGRVYGYTF. CDR3 DNA: TGTGCCAGCAGCGCCAGACAGGGGAGGGTCTATGGCTACACCTTC.